This TCR beta chain was sequenced during a study of CD8 T cells in Susac syndrome. A quantity of roughly 0.5 to 1 ug RNA underwent reverse transcription using random hexamers. The method of amplification for TCR beta CDR3 was immunoSEQ multiplex PCR, covering 54 Vbeta and 13 Jbeta. Via MiXCR, TCRdb re-called the immunoSEQ multiplex PCR reads, giving one row per CDR3 protein. The profile shows 250,000 or so distinct CDR3 sequences, around 93% of them singletons. The germline V gene has CDR1 KGHSH and CDR2 LQKENI. The length of the CDR3 is 15 residues. CD8+ and CD4+ T cells taken from blood had their TCR beta sequenced. Multiple sclerosis controls were treatment-naive patients with stable or active relapsing-remitting disease. As concerns this clonotype: Its antigen is as yet unknown. Compared with germline, one end of the junction differs, possibly owing to a read error.

Study-wide findings and caveats: Individuals included in the TCR sequencing and HLA analysis were acknowledged by the study to be relatively few in number.

Specimen: CD4+ T cells from PBMCs. The sequence was obtained from a human donor with multiple sclerosis. This chain joins TRBV18 and TRBJ2-5; TRBD1 matches 12 bases. The CDR3 coding sequence is TGTGCCAGCTCGACCGGGACAGGGGGCCAAGATACCCAGTACTTC. Its protein product is CASSTGTGGQDTQYF.